This TCR beta chain was identified in a study of cytomegalovirus exposure and HLA in healthy donors. Overall study: One earlier analysis, a look at 150 million to 200 million T cells, found fewer than 140 million unique TCR beta sequences.

With respect to this clone: Its antigen is not identified.

Primers: 60 Vbeta forward and 13 Jbeta reverse. In the source study's methods: Later reanalysis found around 74 million unique TCR beta chains, about 11 million of them shared. Method: immunoSEQ multiplex PCR; TCRdb's copy keeps in-frame clones and lacks some. V, J and clone size are taken as reported in that table, and D and trimming were inferred from the DNA itself. The table includes 98,000 or so clones, roughly four fifths detected once. Broader study findings: After further analysis at a later stage, 16,951 TCR beta sequences were associated with HLA alleles at 0.05 false discovery rate. Most CMV-associated TCR beta chains were later found to appear HLA-restricted.

V was pared by 2 bases and J by 9 bases, with 3 bases of the junction left unmatched. From germline, CDR1 is SGHVS and CDR2 FQNEAQ. This CDR3 contains 12 residues. The specimen was PBMCs. The chain joins TRBV7-8 to TRBJ2-7, with TRBD1 matching over 8 bases. The sequence was obtained from a female donor in good health and CMV-seronegative. The CDR3 reads CASSLNRGVQYF. The CDR3 region has the DNA TGTGCCAGCAGCTTAAACAGGGGGGTGCAGTACTTC.